The sequence of this T cell receptor (beta chain) was determined in a study of shared clonotypes between healthy human individuals. CDR1 is SEHNR, CDR2 FQNEAQ, per germline (reference sequence). Trimming stripped 5 bases from V and 5 bases from J, with 16 bases between. This CDR3 region has 14 residues. The study, taken as a whole, reports: How much donors shared clonotypes was expected to be affected by sequencing depth. Donors were few, which limited the genetic and exposure-history diversity represented. Rarefaction curves obtained for sorted subsets showed sequencing incomplete despite large depth.

CD8 cells classed as naive were CD45RO-negative and positively selected for CCR7, excluding terminally differentiated effector memory CD45RA+ cells. As concerns this clone: Antigen: not known.

200 ng DNA, around 30,000 T cell genomes, went into each sorted-subset replicate PCR. Repertoires were generated with immunoSEQ multiplex PCR, while TCRdb's copy carries only in-frame clones and drops some. This sample carries about 2,100,000 clones, about 93% of them seen once, and the ten largest clones take about 1.8%. The receptor was derived from a man between 18 and 35 years old in good health. Some clones in this sample may be carry-over from other donors' samples. The V call is TRBV7-9, the J call TRBJ2-7; tentatively, D is TRBD1 (5 bases). Sequencing was performed on naive CD8+ T cells from PBMCs. CDR3 protein: CASSSTGSLHEQYF. The DNA for the CDR3 is TGTGCCAGCAGCAGCACAGGCTCCCTCCACGAGCAGTACTTC.